This section outlines one T cell receptor beta chain sequence together with its context. The sample comes from a study of response to subunit inactivated influenza vaccine. TCRdb fed the RT-PCR reads into MiXCR, producing one record per CDR3 protein. Of hundreds of thousands of distinct CDR3 sequences detected, roughly 12% appear once; the ten largest clones hold 11%. V shed 1 base, J shed 3 bases, and the junction held 10 bases outside the gene matches. The CDR3 has 19 residues. Germline CDR1 SGHVS, CDR2 FQNEAQ. These data were likewise used in another study, on T cells expressing NK-cell markers. That paper adds: Researchers built TCR beta cDNA using 5'RACE template switching with UMIs. Seven sequenced donors out of eight were HCMV-seropositive, one seronegative. An anti-gamma-delta TCR antibody confined sorting to alpha-beta TCR T cells across several of the experiments. These clonotypes also led the CD3+CD56-NKG2C+ fraction in a few donors.

V is TRBV7-8 and J is TRBJ1-6; 9 nucleotides match TRBD1. The sequence was obtained from a man aged 45-60 years who received an inactivated influenza vaccine. Sequencing used PBMCs from blood, obtained on the day of vaccination. CDR3 DNA: TGTGCCAGCAGCTTAGACCCCTCCGGGACAGGGAGCTATAATTCACCCCTCCACTTT. This sequence encodes CASSLDPSGTGSYNSPLHF. Based on the CDR3 plus reference TRBV7-8 and TRBJ1-6, the full variable domain is GAGVSQSPRYKVAKRGQDVALRCDPISGHVSLFWYQQALGQGPEFLTYFQNEAQLDKSGLPSDRFFAERPEGSVSTLKIQRTQQEDSAVYLCASSLDPSGTGSYNSPLHFGNGTRLTVT.